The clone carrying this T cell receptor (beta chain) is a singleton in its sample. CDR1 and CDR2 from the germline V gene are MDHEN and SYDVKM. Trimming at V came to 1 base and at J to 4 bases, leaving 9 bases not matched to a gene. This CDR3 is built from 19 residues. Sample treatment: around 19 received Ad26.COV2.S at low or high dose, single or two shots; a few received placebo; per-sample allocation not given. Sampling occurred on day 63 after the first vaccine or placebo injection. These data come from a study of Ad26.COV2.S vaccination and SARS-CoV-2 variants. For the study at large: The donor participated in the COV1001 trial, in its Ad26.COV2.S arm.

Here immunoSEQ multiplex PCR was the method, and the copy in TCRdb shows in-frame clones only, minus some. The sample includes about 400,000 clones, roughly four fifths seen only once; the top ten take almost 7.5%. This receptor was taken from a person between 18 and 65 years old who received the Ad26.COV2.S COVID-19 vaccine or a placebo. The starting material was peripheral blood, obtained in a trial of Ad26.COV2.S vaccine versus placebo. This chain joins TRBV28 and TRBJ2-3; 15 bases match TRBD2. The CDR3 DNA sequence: TGTGCCAGCAGTTTATACGGACTAGCGGGAGGGCGGATCGCAGATACGCAGTATTTT. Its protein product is CASSLYGLAGGRIADTQYF.